This TCR beta chain was identified in a study of blood T cells in healthy people across ages (dated by TCRdb to between 2014 and 2017). Regarding the complete study: In model experiments, template switching captured about one uniquely barcoded TCR beta cDNA molecule for every two T cells. The study analyzed two additional independent replicas of 1 million unique cDNA reads from the same blood draw for two donors, one aged 18 to 30 and one aged 80 or older. To avoid experimental bias, donors of different ages were distributed randomly across sequencing lanes. Donors were grouped into four age groups: young (average 16 years), middle-aged (roughly 40), aged (around 56) and long-lived (just over 80). To track age-related changes in TCR beta repertoire diversity, the study relied on deep sequencing normalized with unique cDNA molecular identifiers.

Study-wide conclusions, independent of this receptor: Compared with the aged group, the long-lived group had more naive CD4+ T cells, fewer expanded clones and increased TCR diversity, suggesting age selection. Because donor CMV infection status was unknown, age-related changes in expanded clonotypes were potentially confounded. Total diversity estimates from one million sequenced T cells were considered lower bounds and underestimates. There was a strong correlation between observed TCR beta diversity and the percentage of naive T cells measured by flow cytometry. Because profiling used bulk unsorted PBMCs, naive and antigen-experienced compartments could not be compared conclusively. As age increased, observed TCR beta diversity per million T cells dropped in a roughly linear way, and a significant reduction was already evident by age roughly 36.

V is cut back by 2 bases and J by 5 bases, with 5 bases in the junction unmatched. From a lookup of the germline V gene, CDR1 and CDR2 are SGHRS and YFSETQ. The CDR3 sequence holds 15 residues, the cysteine and phenylalanine included. This entry keeps only the CDR3 DNA: 45 bases, framed from base 1. Libraries were built with 5' RACE. The data were produced on an Illumina HiSeq 2500. The second PCR ran for roughly 7 to 11 cycles and used a J-beta primer mix along with a sample-barcoded 5' primer. A unique molecular identifier was introduced onto each TCR beta cDNA molecule by a template-switch 5' adaptor carrying 12 random nucleotides. Each sample yielded at least 3 million CDR3-containing paired-end reads. First-strand cDNA synthesis was performed from all RNA using the Mint cDNA synthesis kit, with priming by a TRBC-specific oligonucleotide. All cDNA was treated with uracil-DNA glycosylase and then went through a first 18-cycle PCR with the universal primers M1SS and BC2_uni_R. Processing in the source paper ran as follows. For normalization, 1 million high-quality reads were randomly selected from each sample, with every read carrying a distinct molecular identifier. Instead of being binned into consensus sequences, reads that shared molecular identifiers were thrown out. MiTCR, run with a Q25 quality threshold and the strictest error-elimination algorithm, handled CDR3 identification, clonotype clustering and error correction. A nonparametric unseen species model using Euler transformation provided a lower-bound estimate of total TCR beta diversity. The public reads were reanalyzed by TCRdb: fastp trimming at Q25, MiXCR alignment, in-frame beta chains only. Under each unique CDR3 protein, matching rows form one entry showing the most common genes and DNA. The V and J calls come from TCRdb's annotation, not from the publication. The table for this sample lists approximately 1,000,000 distinct CDR3 sequences; 45% of them were counted only once. Clones ranked in the top ten supply under 20% of the sample.

In this sample, this clonotype turned up a few times. What antigen it recognizes has not been identified. No base quality information exists; no much larger clone differs at one position. The roughly 39 donors, aged about 6 to 95 years, were systemically healthy Caucasian individuals from Russia. Each donor gave about 10 milliliters of peripheral blood, drawn into EDTA-treated Vacutainer tubes. Ficoll-Paque density-gradient centrifugation was used to isolate PBMCs, with at least 6.5 million per sample. Total RNA was extracted from PBMCs with Trizol reagent, with at least 5 micrograms obtained per sample. For every donor, flow cytometry on a PBMC aliquot measured the percentage of naive CD45RAhigh/CD27high T cells.

Sequencing input: blood. This TCR derives from an older woman in good health. The chain is assembled from TRBV5-1 and TRBJ2-1, with 9 junctional bases fitting TRBD2. The DNA is as follows: TGCGCCAGCAGCTTAGGAAGCGGGAGGAACAATGAGCAGTTCTTC. This encodes CASSLGSGRNNEQFF.